The T cell receptor beta chain under discussion was sequenced for a study of T cells in localized non-small cell lung cancer. CDR3 length: 15 residues. Trimming took off 4 bases at V and 2 bases at J, with 12 bases between the two ends. Germline CDR1 is SGHDT and CDR2 is YYEEEE. Clones were sequenced by immunoSEQ multiplex PCR, and TCRdb holds only the in-frame ones, with some missing. The table includes about 6,300 clones, roughly 87% detected once. The chain uses TRBV5-6 and TRBJ1-4; D might be TRBD1 (5 bases). The material sequenced was peripheral blood, taken before any cancer treatment. This receptor was obtained from a male donor at least 60 years old with stage I lung adenocarcinoma. CDR3 loop: CASSPAGRTNEKLFF. Here the CDR3 DNA reads TGTGCCAGCAGCCCGGCAGGGAGGACTAATGAAAAACTGTTTTTT.